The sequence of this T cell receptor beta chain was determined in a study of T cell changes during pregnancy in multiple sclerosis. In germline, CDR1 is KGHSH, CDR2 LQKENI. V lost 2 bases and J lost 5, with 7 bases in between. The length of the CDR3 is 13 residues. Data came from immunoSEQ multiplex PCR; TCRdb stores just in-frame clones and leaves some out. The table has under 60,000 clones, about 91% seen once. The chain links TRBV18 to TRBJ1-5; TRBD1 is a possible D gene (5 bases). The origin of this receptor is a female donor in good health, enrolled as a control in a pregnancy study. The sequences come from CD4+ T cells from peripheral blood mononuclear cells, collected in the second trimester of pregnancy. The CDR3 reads CASSPLQDQPQHF. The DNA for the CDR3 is TGTGCCAGCTCACCATTACAGGATCAGCCCCAGCATTTT.